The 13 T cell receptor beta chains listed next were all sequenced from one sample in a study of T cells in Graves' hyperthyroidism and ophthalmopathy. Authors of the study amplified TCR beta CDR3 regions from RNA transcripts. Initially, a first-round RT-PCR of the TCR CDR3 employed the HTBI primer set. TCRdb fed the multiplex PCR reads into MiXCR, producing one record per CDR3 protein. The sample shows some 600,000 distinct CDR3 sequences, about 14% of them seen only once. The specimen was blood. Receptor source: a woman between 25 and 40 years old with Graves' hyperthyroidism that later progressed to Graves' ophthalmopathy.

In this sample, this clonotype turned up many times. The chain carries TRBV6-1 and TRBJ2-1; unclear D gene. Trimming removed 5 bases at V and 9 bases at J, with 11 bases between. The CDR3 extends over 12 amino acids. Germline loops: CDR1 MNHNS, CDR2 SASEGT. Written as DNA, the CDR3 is TGTGCCAGCAGTTTGTTCGGCCGTGAGCAGTTCTTC. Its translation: CASSLFGREQFF.

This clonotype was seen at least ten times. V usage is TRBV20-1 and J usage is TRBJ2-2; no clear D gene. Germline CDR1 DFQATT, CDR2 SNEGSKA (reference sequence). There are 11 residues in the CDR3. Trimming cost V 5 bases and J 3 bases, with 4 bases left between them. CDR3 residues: CSAYDTGELFF. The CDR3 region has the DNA TGCAGTGCTTACGACACCGGGGAGCTGTTTTTT.

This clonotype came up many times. CDR3 in amino acids: CASSLVGLGRGELFF. The CDR3 nucleotides read TGTGCCAGCAGCTTAGTAGGACTAGGGAGGGGGGAGCTGTTTTTT. The V gene is TRBV11-3, the J gene TRBJ2-2, with 7 nucleotides matching TRBD2. Looked up from germline, CDR1 is SGHNT and CDR2 is YENEEA. The CDR3 is made up of 15 amino acids. Trimming cost V 1 base and J 8 bases; bases outside gene matches: 7.

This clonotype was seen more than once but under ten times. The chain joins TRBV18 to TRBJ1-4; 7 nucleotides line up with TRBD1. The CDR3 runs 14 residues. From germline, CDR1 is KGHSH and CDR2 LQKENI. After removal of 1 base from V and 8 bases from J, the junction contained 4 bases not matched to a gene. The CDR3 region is CASSPRGTEEKLFF. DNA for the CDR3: TGTGCCAGCTCACCACGCGGGACAGAAGAAAAACTGTTTTTT.

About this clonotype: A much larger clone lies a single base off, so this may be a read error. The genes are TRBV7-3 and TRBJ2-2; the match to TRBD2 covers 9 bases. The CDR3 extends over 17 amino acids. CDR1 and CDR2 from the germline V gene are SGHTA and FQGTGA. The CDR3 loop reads CASSFEVAGVTAGGLFF. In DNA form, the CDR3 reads TGTGCCAGCAGCTTCGAGGTAGCGGGAGTAACAGCGGGGGGGCTGTTTTTT.

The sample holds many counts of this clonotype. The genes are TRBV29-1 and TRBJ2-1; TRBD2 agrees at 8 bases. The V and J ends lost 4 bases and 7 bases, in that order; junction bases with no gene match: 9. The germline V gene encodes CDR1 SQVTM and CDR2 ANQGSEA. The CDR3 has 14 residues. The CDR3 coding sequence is TGCAGCGTTGGGGGTAGCGGGGCGGGGAATGAGCAGTTCTTC. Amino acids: CSVGGSGAGNEQFF.

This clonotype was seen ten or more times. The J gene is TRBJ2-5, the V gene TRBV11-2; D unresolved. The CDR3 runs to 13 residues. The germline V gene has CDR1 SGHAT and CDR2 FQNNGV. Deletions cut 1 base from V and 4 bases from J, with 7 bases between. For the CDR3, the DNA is TGTGCCAGCAGCTTAGGCTGGGGAGAGACCCAGTACTTC. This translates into CASSLGWGETQYF.

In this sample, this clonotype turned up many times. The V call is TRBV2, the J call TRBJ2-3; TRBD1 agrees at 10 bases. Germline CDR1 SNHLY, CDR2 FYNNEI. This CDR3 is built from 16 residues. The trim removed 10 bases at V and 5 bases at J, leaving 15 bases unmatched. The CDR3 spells CAIPSGTGAMGDTQYF. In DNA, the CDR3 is TGTGCCATCCCTTCCGGGACAGGGGCTATGGGAGATACGCAGTATTTT.

The CDR3 nucleotides are TGTGCCTGGAGTGGGTTGTCTAGCGGGAAAGGGACCTCCTACGAGCAGTACTTC. The encoded protein is CAWSGLSSGKGTSYEQYF. The V call is TRBV30, the J call TRBJ2-7, with 9 bases that match TRBD2. The CDR3 is 18 residues long. The V and J ends lost 1 base and 0 bases, in that order; junction bases with no gene match: 13. Germline V CDR1 and CDR2: GTSNPN, SVGIG (reference sequence).

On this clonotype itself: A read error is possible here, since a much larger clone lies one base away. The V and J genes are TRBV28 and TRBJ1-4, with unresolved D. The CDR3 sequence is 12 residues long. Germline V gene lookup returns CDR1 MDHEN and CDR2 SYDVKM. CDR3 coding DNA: TGTGCCGGCAGGAACAATAATGAAAAACTGTTTTTT. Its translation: CAGRNNNEKLFF.

CDR3 loop: CASSVPGQLHYEQYF. The CDR3 DNA sequence: TGTGCCAGCTCAGTACCGGGACAACTCCACTACGAGCAGTACTTC. The chain uses TRBV28 and TRBJ2-7; possibly TRBD1 for D (6 bases). V lost 8 bases to trimming and J lost 3 bases, with 20 bases between them. The germline CDR1 and CDR2 sequences are MDHEN and SYDVKM. The CDR3 runs 15 residues.

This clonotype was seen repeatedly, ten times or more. The CDR3 loop reads CASSLVRGGQPQHF. CDR3 coding DNA: TGTGCCAGCAGCTTAGTCAGGGGAGGTCAGCCCCAGCATTTT. The J gene is TRBJ1-5, the V gene TRBV7-2; D perhaps matches TRBD1 (6 bases). Trimming took off 1 base at V and 6 bases at J, with 10 bases between the two ends. CDR3 size: 14 residues. Germline loops: CDR1 SGHTA, CDR2 FQGNSA. The full variable domain, with the rest looked up from reference TRBV7-2 and TRBJ1-5, is GAGVSQSPSNKVTEKGKDVELRCDPISGHTALYWYRQSLGQGLEFLIYFQGNSAPDKSGLPSDRFSAERTGGSVSTLTIQRTQQEDSAVYLCASSLVRGGQPQHFGDGTRLSIL.

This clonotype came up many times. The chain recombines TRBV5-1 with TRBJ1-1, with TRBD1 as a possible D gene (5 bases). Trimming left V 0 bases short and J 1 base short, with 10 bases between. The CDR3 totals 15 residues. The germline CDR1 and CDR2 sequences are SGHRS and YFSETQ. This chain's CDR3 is CASSLAPTENTEAFF. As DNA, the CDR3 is TGCGCCAGCAGCTTGGCCCCGACAGAGAACACTGAAGCTTTCTTT.